The TCR beta chain under discussion was sequenced for a study of T-cell memory formation after mild COVID-19. Using its own MiXCR run on the 5' RACE reads, TCRdb lists one record per CDR3 protein. Here the sample spans 45,000 or so distinct CDR3 sequences, 6% to 8.5% being singletons. The CDR3 sequence is 15 residues long. Germline V gives CDR1 LNHNV, CDR2 YYDKDF (reference sequence). Trimming took 9 bases from V and 3 from J, leaving 18 bases between them. Ten or more counts support this clonotype. The chain uses TRBV15 and TRBJ1-5; weak D call: TRBD1 (6 bases). The origin of this receptor is an adult who had mild COVID-19 (a few samples of this study predate the infection). Cell type and time point are not known. Sequences were obtained from PBMCs or a T cell subset sorted from them (not recorded which). The CDR3 is CATNRARGYNQPQHF. CDR3 in DNA: TGTGCCACTAACCGGGCCAGGGGCTACAATCAGCCCCAGCATTTT.